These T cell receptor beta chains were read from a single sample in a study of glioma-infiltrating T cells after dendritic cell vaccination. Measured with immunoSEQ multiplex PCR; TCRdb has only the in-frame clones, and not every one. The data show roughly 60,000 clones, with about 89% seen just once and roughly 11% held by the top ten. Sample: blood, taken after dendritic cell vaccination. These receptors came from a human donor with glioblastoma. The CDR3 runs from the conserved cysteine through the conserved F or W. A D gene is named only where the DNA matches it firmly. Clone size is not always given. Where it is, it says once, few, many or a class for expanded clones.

CDR3 DNA: TGTGCCAGCAGCTTCGCTCTTCCCGGGACTAGCGGCTCCTACGAGCAGTACTTC
CDR3 protein: CASSFALPGTSGSYEQYF
D gene: TRBD2
V gene: TRBV5-8
clone size: .
J gene: TRBJ2-7

CDR3 DNA: TGTGCCAGCACACGGGGCCAGGGGGTTCGTGGCTACACCTTC
CDR3 protein: CASTRGQGVRGYTF
D gene: TRBD1
V gene: TRBV6-6
clone size: few
J gene: TRBJ1-2

CDR3 DNA: TGTGCCAGCAGGGGACAAGCCTACGAGCAGTACTTC
CDR3 protein: CASRGQAYEQYF
D gene: .
V gene: TRBV2
clone size: .
J gene: TRBJ2-7

CDR3 DNA: TGTTCCCTGGATAGTTTCCTCCGGGACTATGGCTACACCTTC
CDR3 protein: CSLDSFLRDYGYTF
D gene: .
V gene: TRBV30
clone size: .
J gene: TRBJ1-2

CDR3 DNA: TGCGCCAGCAGTGAAAGGGACAGGGGGCTGAAGACCCAGTACTTC
CDR3 protein: CASSERDRGLKTQYF
D gene: TRBD1
V gene: TRBV10-2
clone size: .
J gene: TRBJ2-5

CDR3 DNA: TGTGCCAGCAGCCAAGAAGGGGCGAACACTGAAGCTTTCTTT
CDR3 protein: CASSQEGANTEAFF
D gene: .
V gene: TRBV4-2
clone size: once
J gene: TRBJ1-1

CDR3 DNA: TGTGCCAGCAGTTACGCCGCGGGAGAGCAGTACTTC
CDR3 protein: CASSYAAGEQYF
D gene: TRBD2
V gene: TRBV6-5
clone size: .
J gene: TRBJ2-5

CDR3 DNA: TGTGCCTGGAGTCCACCCCGGCAGACTAGGTACAATGAGCAGTTCTTC
CDR3 protein: CAWSPPRQTRYNEQFF
D gene: .
V gene: TRBV30
clone size: .
J gene: TRBJ2-1

CDR3 DNA: TGTGCCAGCAGTGACCCCACTAGCGGGGCGCGGTACAATGAGCAGTTCTTC
CDR3 protein: CASSDPTSGARYNEQFF
D gene: TRBD2
V gene: TRBV6-4
clone size: once
J gene: TRBJ2-1

CDR3 DNA: TGTGCCAGCAGTGACCAGGGGGAGACTTACGAGCAGTACTTC
CDR3 protein: CASSDQGETYEQYF
D gene: TRBD1
V gene: TRBV2
clone size: .
J gene: TRBJ2-7

CDR3 DNA: TGTGCCAGCAGAATGACAGGGGCTAATTCACCCCTCCACTTT
CDR3 protein: CASRMTGANSPLHF
D gene: TRBD1
V gene: TRBV6-5
clone size: .
J gene: TRBJ1-6

CDR3 DNA: TGCGCCAGCAGCTTAATCGCAGGGGGCACCGGGGAGCTGTTTTTT
CDR3 protein: CASSLIAGGTGELFF
D gene: TRBD1
V gene: TRBV5-1
clone size: .
J gene: TRBJ2-2

CDR3 DNA: TGTGCCTGGACCCGTGGCAGGGGAACCGAGCAGTACTTC
CDR3 protein: CAWTRGRGTEQYF
D gene: .
V gene: TRBV30
clone size: .
J gene: TRBJ2-7

CDR3 DNA: TGCGCCAGCAGCCAAGATGGGGACAGGGACTCTGGAAACACCATATATTTT
CDR3 protein: CASSQDGDRDSGNTIYF
D gene: TRBD1
V gene: TRBV4-3
clone size: .
J gene: TRBJ1-3

CDR3 DNA: TGTGCCAGTAGTACTAACGCCCCGGGCCGGGAGCGGTATGGCTACACCTTC
CDR3 protein: CASSTNAPGRERYGYTF
D gene: .
V gene: TRBV19
clone size: .
J gene: TRBJ1-2

CDR3 DNA: TGTGCCAGCATAGGGCAGGGAGGACAGCCCCAGCATTTT
CDR3 protein: CASIGQGGQPQHF
D gene: .
V gene: TRBV6-5
clone size: .
J gene: TRBJ1-5

CDR3 DNA: TGTGCCAGCAGCCCAGTAGCGGGGGACGCGCAGTATTTT
CDR3 protein: CASSPVAGDAQYF
D gene: TRBD2
V gene: TRBV7-2
clone size: .
J gene: TRBJ2-3

CDR3 DNA: TGTGCCAGCAGCTTAGGACAGGGTGGAGTAGATTCACCCCTCCACTTT
CDR3 protein: CASSLGQGGVDSPLHF
D gene: TRBD1
V gene: TRBV5-5
clone size: .
J gene: TRBJ1-6

CDR3 DNA: TGTGCCAGCAGTGAATTAACCGACGGAGGAGAGACCCAGTACTTC
CDR3 protein: CASSELTDGGETQYF
D gene: .
V gene: TRBV6-1
clone size: .
J gene: TRBJ2-5

CDR3 DNA: TGTGCCAGCAGCCCCCAGACAGCCACCTACGAGCAGTACTTC
CDR3 protein: CASSPQTATYEQYF
D gene: .
V gene: TRBV9
clone size: .
J gene: TRBJ2-7

CDR3 DNA: TGTGCCAGCAGTTTTGGACAGGTCTACAATGAGCAGTTCTTC
CDR3 protein: CASSFGQVYNEQFF
D gene: TRBD1
V gene: TRBV27
clone size: .
J gene: TRBJ2-1

CDR3 DNA: TGTGCCAGCAGTGATGAGTCAGGGTTACCTGAAGCTTTCTTT
CDR3 protein: CASSDESGLPEAFF
D gene: .
V gene: TRBV25-1
clone size: once
J gene: TRBJ1-1

CDR3 DNA: TGTGCCAGTATTGACAGCAGATTGAACACTGAAGCTTTCTTT
CDR3 protein: CASIDSRLNTEAFF
D gene: .
V gene: TRBV19
clone size: .
J gene: TRBJ1-1

CDR3 DNA: TGTGCCAGCAGCTTTCCGGGAAGGAACGACTATGGCTACACCTTC
CDR3 protein: CASSFPGRNDYGYTF
D gene: .
V gene: TRBV7-9
clone size: .
J gene: TRBJ1-2

CDR3 DNA: TGTGCCAGCAGTCTTACGGGGGTACGCCAGCCCCAGCATTTT
CDR3 protein: CASSLTGVRQPQHF
D gene: .
V gene: TRBV6-1
clone size: .
J gene: TRBJ1-5

CDR3 DNA: TGTGCCAGCAGCTTACAGGGATCCTCTGGGGCCAACGTCCTGACTTTC
CDR3 protein: CASSLQGSSGANVLTF
D gene: .
V gene: TRBV11-3
clone size: .
J gene: TRBJ2-6

CDR3 DNA: TGTGCCAGCAGTCGCGACAGGGGGCAGGGTGGCTACACCTTC
CDR3 protein: CASSRDRGQGGYTF
D gene: TRBD1
V gene: TRBV27
clone size: few
J gene: TRBJ1-2

CDR3 DNA: TGTGCCAGCAGCCCACGGACAGGGGGCGCCGGGGAGCTGTTTTTT
CDR3 protein: CASSPRTGGAGELFF
D gene: TRBD1
V gene: TRBV5-4
clone size: .
J gene: TRBJ2-2

CDR3 DNA: TGCGCCAGCAGCGGGGAAGCGGCATCCTACGAGCAGTACTTC
CDR3 protein: CASSGEAASYEQYF
D gene: .
V gene: TRBV5-1
clone size: few
J gene: TRBJ2-7

CDR3 DNA: TGTGCCAGCAGTTTATGGGGGGCTGGACAGGGGAATGGGGAGACCCAGTACTTC
CDR3 protein: CASSLWGAGQGNGETQYF
D gene: TRBD1
V gene: TRBV27
clone size: .
J gene: TRBJ2-5

CDR3 DNA: TGTGCCAGCAGCCTCCAAGGGGTCAGGCGAAACGAGCAGTACTTC
CDR3 protein: CASSLQGVRRNEQYF
D gene: .
V gene: TRBV21-1
clone size: .
J gene: TRBJ2-7

CDR3 DNA: TGTGCCAGCAGTGACGGTTCTCACTATGGCTACACCTTC
CDR3 protein: CASSDGSHYGYTF
D gene: .
V gene: TRBV25-1
clone size: .
J gene: TRBJ1-2

CDR3 DNA: TGTGCCAGCAGCTTAAGTGGGGCCCTGGGGAGCAATCAGCCCCAGCATTTT
CDR3 protein: CASSLSGALGSNQPQHF
D gene: .
V gene: TRBV7-8
clone size: .
J gene: TRBJ1-5

CDR3 DNA: TGTGCCAGCAGCGTAGCAGCGGGAGTAAGGACAGATACGCAGTATTTT
CDR3 protein: CASSVAAGVRTDTQYF
D gene: TRBD2
V gene: TRBV9
clone size: few
J gene: TRBJ2-3

CDR3 DNA: TGTGCAAGCAGCGGATGGACAGGGGGCGCCGGTAATTCCCCCCTCCACTTT
CDR3 protein: CASSGWTGGAGNSPLHF
D gene: TRBD1
V gene: TRBV7-9
clone size: .
J gene: TRBJ1-6

CDR3 DNA: TGTGCCAGCTCATCAGGGAAGCTGAACACTGAAGCTTTCTTT
CDR3 protein: CASSSGKLNTEAFF
D gene: .
V gene: TRBV18
clone size: .
J gene: TRBJ1-1

CDR3 DNA: TGTGCCAGCAGCCGGGCGGGGATGAGCACTGAAGCTTTCTTT
CDR3 protein: CASSRAGMSTEAFF
D gene: .
V gene: TRBV5-6
clone size: .
J gene: TRBJ1-1

CDR3 DNA: TGTGCCAGCAGCTTGAGGCAGGGGAACACTGAAGCTTTCTTT
CDR3 protein: CASSLRQGNTEAFF
D gene: .
V gene: TRBV5-4
clone size: .
J gene: TRBJ1-1

CDR3 DNA: TGTGCCAGCAGCCAATCAAGACAGGGGGTGATCGGCTACACCTTC
CDR3 protein: CASSQSRQGVIGYTF
D gene: TRBD1
V gene: TRBV16
clone size: .
J gene: TRBJ1-2

CDR3 DNA: TGCGCCAGCAGCACTGGACAGAACAATCAGCCCCAGCATTTT
CDR3 protein: CASSTGQNNQPQHF
D gene: .
V gene: TRBV5-1
clone size: .
J gene: TRBJ1-5

CDR3 DNA: TGCGCCAGCAGCCAAGAGGGAAGGGGGCGAGGCGAGCAGTACTTC
CDR3 protein: CASSQEGRGRGEQYF
D gene: TRBD1
V gene: TRBV4-1
clone size: .
J gene: TRBJ2-7

CDR3 DNA: TGCGCCAGCAGCCTCCACAGGGGGCCTATCCCCTTGCAGTACTTC
CDR3 protein: CASSLHRGPIPLQYF
D gene: TRBD1
V gene: TRBV4-1
clone size: .
J gene: TRBJ2-7

CDR3 DNA: TGTGCCAGCAGCTTGGGGACAGGGGGATTCTATGGCTACACCTTC
CDR3 protein: CASSLGTGGFYGYTF
D gene: TRBD1
V gene: TRBV5-6
clone size: .
J gene: TRBJ1-2

CDR3 DNA: TGTGCCAGCAGCCCGGGGGTGAGCTCCTACGAGCAGTACTTC
CDR3 protein: CASSPGVSSYEQYF
D gene: .
V gene: TRBV7-2
clone size: .
J gene: TRBJ2-7

CDR3 DNA: TGCGCCAGCAGCTCGGAAGGACAGGGGCTCTATGGCTACACCTTC
CDR3 protein: CASSSEGQGLYGYTF
D gene: TRBD1
V gene: TRBV5-1
clone size: .
J gene: TRBJ1-2

CDR3 DNA: TGTGCCTGGAGTCGGGACTCTGGCTCTGGAAACACCATATATTTT
CDR3 protein: CAWSRDSGSGNTIYF
D gene: .
V gene: TRBV30
clone size: few
J gene: TRBJ1-3

CDR3 DNA: TGTGCCAGCAGCGCAGATACTAGACGGGCTGAAGCTTTCTTT
CDR3 protein: CASSADTRRAEAFF
D gene: .
V gene: TRBV11-2
clone size: .
J gene: TRBJ1-1